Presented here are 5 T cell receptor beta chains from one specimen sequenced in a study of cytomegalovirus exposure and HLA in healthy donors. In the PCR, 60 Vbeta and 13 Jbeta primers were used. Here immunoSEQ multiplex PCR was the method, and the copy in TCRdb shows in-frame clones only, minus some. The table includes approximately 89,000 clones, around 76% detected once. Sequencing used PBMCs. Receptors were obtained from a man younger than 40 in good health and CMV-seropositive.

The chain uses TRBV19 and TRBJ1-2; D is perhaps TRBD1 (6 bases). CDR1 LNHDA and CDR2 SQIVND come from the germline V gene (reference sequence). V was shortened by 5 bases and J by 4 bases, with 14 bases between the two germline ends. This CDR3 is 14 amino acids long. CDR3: CASSPLVGGYGYTF. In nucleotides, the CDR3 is TGTGCCAGTAGTCCACTCGTAGGGGGCTATGGCTACACCTTC.

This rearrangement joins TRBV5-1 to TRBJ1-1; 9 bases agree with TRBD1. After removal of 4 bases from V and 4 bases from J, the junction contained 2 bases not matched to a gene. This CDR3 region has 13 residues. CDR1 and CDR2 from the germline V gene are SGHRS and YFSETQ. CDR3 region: CASSGTGPTEAFF. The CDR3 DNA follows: TGCGCCAGCAGCGGGACAGGGCCCACTGAAGCTTTCTTT. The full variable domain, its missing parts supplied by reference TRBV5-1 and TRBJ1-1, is KAGVTQTPRYLIKTRGQQVTLSCSPISGHRSVSWYQQTPGQGLQFLFEYFSETQRNKGNFPGRFSGRQFSNSRSEMNVSTLELGDSALYLCASSGTGPTEAFFGQGTRLTVV.

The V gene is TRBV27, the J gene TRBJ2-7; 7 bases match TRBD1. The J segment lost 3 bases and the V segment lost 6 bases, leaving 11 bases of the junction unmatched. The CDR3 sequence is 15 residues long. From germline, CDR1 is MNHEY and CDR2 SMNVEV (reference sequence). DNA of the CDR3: TGTGCCAGCAGGAGCCGGACAGGTCGGTTCTACGAGCAGTACTTC. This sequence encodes CASRSRTGRFYEQYF.

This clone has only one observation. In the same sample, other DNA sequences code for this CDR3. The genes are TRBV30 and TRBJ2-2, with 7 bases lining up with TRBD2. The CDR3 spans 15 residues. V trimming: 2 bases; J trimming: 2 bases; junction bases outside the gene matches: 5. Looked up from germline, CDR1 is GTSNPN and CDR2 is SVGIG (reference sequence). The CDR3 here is CAWSPGTTNTGELFF. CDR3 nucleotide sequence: TGTGCCTGGAGTCCCGGGACTACAAACACCGGGGAGCTGTTTTTT.

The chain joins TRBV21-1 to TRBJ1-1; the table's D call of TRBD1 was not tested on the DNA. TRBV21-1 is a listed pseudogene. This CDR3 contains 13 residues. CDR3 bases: TGTGCCAGCAGCAAAGTGGACATTGACGGGGCTTTCTTT. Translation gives CASSKVDIDGAFF.